This record concerns one TCR beta chain sequence. This clone occurred a few times. Its antigen remains undetermined. One base away there is no much larger clone; base qualities are not given. The entire amount of isolated RNA was reverse transcribed using the High Capacity cDNA Reverse Transcription Kit, so the sequenced TCRB transcripts were expressed ones. Deep immunoSEQ sequencing was performed on naive, central memory and regulatory T cell samples, with an average of roughly 3.5 million total reads per sample. Sorted cells were lysed in RLT buffer and RNA was extracted with DNase-treated RNeasy Micro or Mini kits, depending on cell number. Each cell subset was processed on its own to prevent cross-contamination, while patient and healthy donor samples were processed together. Using the immunoSEQ multiplex PCR, TCRB sequences were amplified from cDNA into 87-bp fragments spanning the CDR3 region. Sequencing of the amplicons was performed on the Illumina HiSeq platform. In the authors' own workflow: PCR bias was computationally corrected using synthetic template baselines, reads within Hamming distance 2 were collapsed, and singletons that could not be merged were discarded. Reads were aligned against IMGT so that V, D and J genes, CDR3 length and insertions or deletions at six rearrangement sites could be assigned. Within each subset, clonotype counts were normalized to the number of sorted cells before true diversity and Gini coefficients were calculated with the tcR R package. The overlap coefficient, calculated on TCRB nucleotide sequences, was used to measure repertoire sharing. Out-of-frame TCRB sequences from naive cells were analyzed as a proxy for the pre-selection repertoire. The table was pulled from immuneACCESS by TCRdb, which kept in-frame rearrangements only. Such tables lose some clones; where checked, under half of the loss comes from unresolved V genes, and the rest has no known cause. Clonal size and the V and J genes are those of that table, whereas D and trimming came from the DNA. For this sample there are more than 250,000 clones; roughly 22% appear just once. The ten largest clones take up more than 0.025% of the sample.

CDR3 length: 16 amino acids, cysteine to phenylalanine. Only CDR3 DNA remains: 48 bases, in frame from the first base. Taken from the germline V gene (reference sequence), the CDR1 and CDR2 loops are SEHNR and FQNEAQ. Germline trimming amounts to 1 base on V and 0 bases on J, with 3 as the count of junction bases outside the gene matches. The data originate from a study of beta chain features in type 1 diabetes (dated by TCRdb to between 2017 and 2018). For the study in its entirety: Patients and healthy donors did not differ in mean age, gender distribution, total cell number or subset yield. Across all samples, fewer than 110,000,000 sorted cells were examined, and cell number per subset correlated strongly with RNA yield. The study compared the TCRB repertoires of sorted circulating CD4+ T cell subsets in recently diagnosed type 1 diabetes patients with those in matched healthy donors. Naive and central memory subsets were obtained from all 30 or so donors, but regulatory and stem cell-like memory subsets were isolated from only 8 patients and about 8 healthy donors. General study outcomes and caveats: Shorter templates might be favored by PCR, yet because patient and control samples were amplified and corrected together, any such skew would affect both groups equally. In all four CD4+ subsets, TCRB CDR3 length was moderately but significantly shorter in type 1 diabetes patients. At VDJ recombination sites, patients with type 1 diabetes made fewer insertions and deleted more nucleotides, a pattern implying thymic rearrangement abnormalities. Because the HLA sub-analyses included only small numbers of individuals, any influence of HLA type on TCRB rearrangement was left unresolved. Sequencing cDNA rather than genomic DNA could over-represent highly expressing activated cells, although activation and CD3 levels did not differ between groups. The naive, central memory and regulatory TCRB repertoires appeared to resemble one another more closely among patients than among healthy donors.

A single peripheral blood draw of around 120 mL on average was collected from each donor into heparinised tubes. A BD FACSAria II was used to sort naive, central memory, regulatory and stem cell-like memory CD4+ T cells with a panel that included CD45RO, CCR7, CD25, CD127, CD95 and CD27. All sorted populations exceeded 95% purity. PBMCs were separated immediately by Lymphoprep density gradient centrifugation and were stained directly, without being cultured. So that batch effects would be minimized, each experiment stained and sorted samples in pairs, pairing one healthy donor with one patient. The receptor chain draws on TRBV7-9 and TRBJ1-5, with 7 bases aligning to TRBD1. This TCR was sampled from a woman aged 35 to 49 with type 1 diabetes. Sequenced input: naive CD4+ T cells from blood. The cell subset or site tag for this specimen amounts to: true naive CD4+ T cells. Here is the DNA: TGTGCCAGCAGCTTAGGGACAGGTTCTAGCAATCAGCCCCAGCATTTT. Translated, this is CASSLGTGSSNQPQHF.